Listed below are T cell receptor beta chains from one sample, sequenced in a study of brain T cells in children with intractable seizures. TCRdb's copy holds only in-frame clones and misses some; the assay was immunoSEQ multiplex PCR. The data show fewer than 150,000 clones, approximately 94% seen once. The sample here was peripheral blood, taken at surgery. The receptor set was obtained from a boy younger than two with hemimegalencephaly and intractable seizures. Both conserved end residues are trimmed from each CDR3.

>TRBJ1-2|TRBV11-2
ASSPIGGGYGYT
>TRBJ2-1|TRBV5-1
ASSSTSGKSKIEF
>TRBJ2-1|TRBV5-1
ASSLGTRSGSFEQF
>TRBJ2-4|TRBV5-1
ASSPGQAGLRAGLQNIQY
>TRBJ1-2|TRBV19
ASSIEGPSGYT
>TRBJ2-5|TRBV7-9
ASSLGLDLIETQY
>TRBJ2-7|TRBV11-3
ASSSPGLAGVEQY
>TRBJ2-3|TRBV6-4
ASSVTSGEDTQY
>TRBJ2-7|TRBV5-1
ASSRPGQGAREQY
>TRBJ2-1|TRBV3-1/TRBV3-2
ASSQVRLHNEQF
>TRBJ2-2|TRBV27
ASSLNTGELF
>TRBJ2-7|TRBV2
ASSLYEQY
>TRBJ2-5|TRBV28
ASSLLTGPQETQY
>TRBJ2-1|TRBV11-2
ASRIASSSYNEQF
>TRBJ2-7|TRBV7-9
ASSPPGGYKPYEQY
>TRBJ2-2|TRBV11-3
ASSSAGELF
>TRBJ2-3|TRBV6-5
ASSHPASAATQY
>TRBJ2-1|TRBV2
ASGPDYLNNEQF
>TRBJ2-7|TRBV19
ASTPGASGRYEQY